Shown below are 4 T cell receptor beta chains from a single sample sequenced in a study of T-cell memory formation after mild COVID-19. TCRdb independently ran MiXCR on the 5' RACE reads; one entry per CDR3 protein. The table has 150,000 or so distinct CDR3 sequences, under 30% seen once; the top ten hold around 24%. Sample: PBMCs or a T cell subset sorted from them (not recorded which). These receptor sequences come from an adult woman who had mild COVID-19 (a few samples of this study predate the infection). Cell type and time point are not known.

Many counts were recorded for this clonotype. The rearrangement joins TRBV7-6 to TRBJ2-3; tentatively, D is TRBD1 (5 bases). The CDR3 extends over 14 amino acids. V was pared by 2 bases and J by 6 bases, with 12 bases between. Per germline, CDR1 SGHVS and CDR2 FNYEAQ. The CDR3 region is CASSLLQGLDTQYF. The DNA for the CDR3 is TGTGCCAGCAGCTTACTCCAGGGTTTGGATACGCAGTATTTT.

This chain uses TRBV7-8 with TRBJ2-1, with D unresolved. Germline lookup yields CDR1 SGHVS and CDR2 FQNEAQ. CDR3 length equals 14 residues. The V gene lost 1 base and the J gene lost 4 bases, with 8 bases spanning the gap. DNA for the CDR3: TGTGCCAGCAGCTTAGGCAGATCATACAATGAGCAGTTCTTC. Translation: CASSLGRSYNEQFF.

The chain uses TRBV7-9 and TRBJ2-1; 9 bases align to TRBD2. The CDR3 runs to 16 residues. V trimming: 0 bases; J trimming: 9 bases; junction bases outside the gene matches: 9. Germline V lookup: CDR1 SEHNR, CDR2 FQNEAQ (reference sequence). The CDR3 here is CASSLAGAGGGGEQFF. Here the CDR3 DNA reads TGTGCCAGCAGCTTAGCTGGAGCGGGAGGCGGTGGTGAGCAGTTCTTC.

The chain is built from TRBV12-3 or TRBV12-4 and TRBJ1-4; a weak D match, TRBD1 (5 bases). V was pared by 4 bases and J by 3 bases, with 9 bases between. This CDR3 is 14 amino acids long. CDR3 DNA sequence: TGTGCCAGCAGTTCCGGGGCCTCTAATGAAAAACTGTTTTTT. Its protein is CASSSGASNEKLFF.